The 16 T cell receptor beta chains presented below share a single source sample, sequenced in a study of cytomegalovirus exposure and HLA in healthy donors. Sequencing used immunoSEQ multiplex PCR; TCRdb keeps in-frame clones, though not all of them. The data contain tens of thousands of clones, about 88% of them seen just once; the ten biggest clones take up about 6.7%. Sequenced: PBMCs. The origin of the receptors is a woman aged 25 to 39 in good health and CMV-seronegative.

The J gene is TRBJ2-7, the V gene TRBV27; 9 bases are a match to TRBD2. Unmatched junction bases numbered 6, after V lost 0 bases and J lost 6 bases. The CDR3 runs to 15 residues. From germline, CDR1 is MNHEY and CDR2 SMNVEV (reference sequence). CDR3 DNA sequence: TGTGCCAGCAGTTTATCTGGTAGCGGGAGTGCCGAGCAGTACTTC. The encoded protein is CASSLSGSGSAEQYF.

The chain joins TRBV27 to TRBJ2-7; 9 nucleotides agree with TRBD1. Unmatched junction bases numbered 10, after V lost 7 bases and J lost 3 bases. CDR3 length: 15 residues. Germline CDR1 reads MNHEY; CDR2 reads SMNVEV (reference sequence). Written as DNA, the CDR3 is TGTGCCAGCACTCCCCGGGGGGACAGGGACTACGAGCAGTACTTC. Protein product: CASTPRGDRDYEQYF.

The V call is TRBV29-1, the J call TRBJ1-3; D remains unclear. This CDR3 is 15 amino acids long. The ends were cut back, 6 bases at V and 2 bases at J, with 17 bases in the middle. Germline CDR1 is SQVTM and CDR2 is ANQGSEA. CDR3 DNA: TGCAGCGTCTTTGGCGGGCCAGCGACTGGAAACACCATATATTTT. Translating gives CSVFGGPATGNTIYF.

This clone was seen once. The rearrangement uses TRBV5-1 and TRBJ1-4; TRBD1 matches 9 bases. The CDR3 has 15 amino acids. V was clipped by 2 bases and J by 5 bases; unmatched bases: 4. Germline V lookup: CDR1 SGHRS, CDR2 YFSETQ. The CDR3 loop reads CASSFMGQGNEKLFF. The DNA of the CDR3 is TGCGCCAGCAGCTTTATGGGACAGGGAAATGAAAAACTGTTTTTT.

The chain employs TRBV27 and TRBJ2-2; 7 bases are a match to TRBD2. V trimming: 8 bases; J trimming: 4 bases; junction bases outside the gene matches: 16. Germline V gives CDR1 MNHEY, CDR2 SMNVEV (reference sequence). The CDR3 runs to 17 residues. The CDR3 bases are TGTGCCAGCTTGGGGCTAGCGGTTTCGGGAGCCACCGGGGAGCTGTTTTTT. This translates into CASLGLAVSGATGELFF.

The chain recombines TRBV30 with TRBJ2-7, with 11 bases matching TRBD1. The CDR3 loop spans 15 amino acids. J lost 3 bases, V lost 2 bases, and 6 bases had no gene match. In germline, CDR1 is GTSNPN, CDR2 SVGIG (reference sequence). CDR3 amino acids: CAWSNTDRGLYEQYF. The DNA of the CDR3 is TGTGCCTGGAGTAACACGGACAGGGGGCTCTACGAGCAGTACTTC.

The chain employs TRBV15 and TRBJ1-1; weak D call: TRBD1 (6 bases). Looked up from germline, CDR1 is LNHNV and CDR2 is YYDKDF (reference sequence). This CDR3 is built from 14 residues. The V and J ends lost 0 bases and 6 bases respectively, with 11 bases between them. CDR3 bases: TGTGCCACCAGCAGAGATGGGAGGGGGGCTGAAGCTTTCTTT. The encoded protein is CATSRDGRGAEAFF.

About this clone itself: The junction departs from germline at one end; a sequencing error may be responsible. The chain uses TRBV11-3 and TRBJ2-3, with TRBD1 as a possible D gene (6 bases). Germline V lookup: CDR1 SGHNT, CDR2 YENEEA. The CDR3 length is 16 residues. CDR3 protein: CASSLPDRSPTDTQYF. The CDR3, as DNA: TGCGCCAGCAGCTTACCCGACAGGAGTCCCACAGATACGCAGTATTTT.

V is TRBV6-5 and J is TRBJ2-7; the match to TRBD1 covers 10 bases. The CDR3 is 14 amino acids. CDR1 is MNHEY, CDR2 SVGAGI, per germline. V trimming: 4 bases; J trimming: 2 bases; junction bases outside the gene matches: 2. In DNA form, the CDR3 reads TGTGCCAGCAGTTCTGGACAGGGGGCCTACGAGCAGTACTTC. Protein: CASSSGQGAYEQYF.

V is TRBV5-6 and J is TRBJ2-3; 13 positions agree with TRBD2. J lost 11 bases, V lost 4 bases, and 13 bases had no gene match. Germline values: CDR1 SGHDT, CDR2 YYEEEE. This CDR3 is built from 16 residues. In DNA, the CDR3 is TGTGCCAGCAGCCCGTACGGGACTAGCGGGGCCTCTGGGCAGTATTTT. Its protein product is CASSPYGTSGASGQYF.

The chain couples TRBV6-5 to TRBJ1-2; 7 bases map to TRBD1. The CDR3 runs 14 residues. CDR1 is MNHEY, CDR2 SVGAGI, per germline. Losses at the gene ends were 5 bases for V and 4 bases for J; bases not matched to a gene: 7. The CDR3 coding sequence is TGTGCCAGCAGTAGACAGGGTTTCGGCTATGGCTACACCTTC. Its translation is CASSRQGFGYGYTF.

The chain's CDR3 is CASTRNSGRNYGYTF. The DNA of the CDR3 is TGTGCCAGCACTCGAAATTCCGGGAGAAACTATGGCTACACCTTC. The chain has TRBV28 and TRBJ1-2; no firm D call. The CDR3 extends over 15 amino acids. Trimming pared 7 bases from V and 2 bases from J, leaving 17 bases between. Germline CDR1 reads MDHEN; CDR2 reads SYDVKM.

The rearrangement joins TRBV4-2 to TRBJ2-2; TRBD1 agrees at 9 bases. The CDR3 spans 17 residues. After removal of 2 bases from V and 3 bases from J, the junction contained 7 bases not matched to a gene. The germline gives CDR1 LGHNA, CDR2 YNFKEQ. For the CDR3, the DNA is TGTGCCAGCAGCCAACAGCCGGGACAGGGATACACCGGGGAGCTGTTTTTT. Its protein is CASSQQPGQGYTGELFF.

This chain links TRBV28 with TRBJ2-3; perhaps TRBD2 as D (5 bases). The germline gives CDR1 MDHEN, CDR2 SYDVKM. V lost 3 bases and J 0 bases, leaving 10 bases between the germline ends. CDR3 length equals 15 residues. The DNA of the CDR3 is TGTGCCAGCAGTTTTTTGGGCGGGAGCACAGATACGCAGTATTTT. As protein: CASSFLGGSTDTQYF.

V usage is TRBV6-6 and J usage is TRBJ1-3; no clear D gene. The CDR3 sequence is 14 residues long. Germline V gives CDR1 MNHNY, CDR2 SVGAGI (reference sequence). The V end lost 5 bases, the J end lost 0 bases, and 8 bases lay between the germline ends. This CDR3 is CASSGRYSGNTIYF. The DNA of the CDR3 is TGTGCCAGCAGTGGGCGTTACTCTGGAAACACCATATATTTT.

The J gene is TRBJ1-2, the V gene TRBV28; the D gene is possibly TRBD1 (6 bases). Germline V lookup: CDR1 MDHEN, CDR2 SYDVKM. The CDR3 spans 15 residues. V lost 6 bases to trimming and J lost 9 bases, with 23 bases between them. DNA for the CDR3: TGTGCCAGCAGCAATGACAGGTTACCAACCCGAAGCTACACCTTC. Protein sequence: CASSNDRLPTRSYTF.